This TCR beta chain is from a study of cytomegalovirus exposure and HLA in healthy donors. Germline lookup yields CDR1 ENHRY and CDR2 SYGVKD. The V gene end was trimmed by 6 bases and the J gene end by 7 bases; junction bases not matched to a gene: 7. The length of the CDR3 is 15 residues. PCR involved 60 Vbeta and 13 Jbeta primers. The data were produced by immunoSEQ multiplex PCR, yet TCRdb's version contains in-frame clones alone and is incomplete. The sample has over 90,000 clones; more than 70% are singletons. Study results and limitations: It emerged from a later analysis that several of the most significant clusters appeared to be linked to common viral pathogens.

Concerning this clone: Its antigen is not known.

The specimen was PBMCs. The sequence was obtained from a male donor in good health and CMV-seropositive. The V gene is TRBV10-3, the J gene TRBJ2-1, with 12 bases identical to TRBD2. The CDR3 DNA sequence: TGTGCCATCAGCGAGCTAGCGGGAGGGCCTAATGAGCAGTTCTTC. Protein sequence: CAISELAGGPNEQFF.